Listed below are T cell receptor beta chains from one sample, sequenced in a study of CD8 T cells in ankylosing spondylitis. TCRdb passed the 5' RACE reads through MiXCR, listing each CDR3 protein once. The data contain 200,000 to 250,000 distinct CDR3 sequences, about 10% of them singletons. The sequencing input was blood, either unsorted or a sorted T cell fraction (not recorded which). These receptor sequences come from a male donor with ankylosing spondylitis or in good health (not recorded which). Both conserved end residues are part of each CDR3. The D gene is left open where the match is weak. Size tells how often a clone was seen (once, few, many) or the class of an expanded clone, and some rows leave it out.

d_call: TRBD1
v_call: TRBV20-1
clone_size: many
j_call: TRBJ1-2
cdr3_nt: TGCAGTGCTACCCTACAAAGGACAGGGGCTAACTATGGCTACACCTTC
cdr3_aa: CSATLQRTGANYGYTF

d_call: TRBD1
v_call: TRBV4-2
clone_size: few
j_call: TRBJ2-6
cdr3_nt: TGTGCCAGCAGCCAAGGACAGGGGAGCTCTGGGGCCAACGTCCTGACTTTC
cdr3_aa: CASSQGQGSSGANVLTF

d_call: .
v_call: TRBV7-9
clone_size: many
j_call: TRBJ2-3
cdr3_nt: TGTGCCAGCAGCTTAGGCGGGGGCGAGATATCAGATACGCAGTATTTT
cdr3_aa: CASSLGGGEISDTQYF

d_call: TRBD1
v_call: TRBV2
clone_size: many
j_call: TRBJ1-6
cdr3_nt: TGTGCCAGCATACCGGGACAGGGGACGTCAAATTCACCCCTCCACTTT
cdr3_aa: CASIPGQGTSNSPLHF

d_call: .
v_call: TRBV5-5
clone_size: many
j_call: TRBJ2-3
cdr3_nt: TGTGCCAGCAGCTATGGATGGGCGGCAGATACGCAGTATTTT
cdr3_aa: CASSYGWAADTQYF

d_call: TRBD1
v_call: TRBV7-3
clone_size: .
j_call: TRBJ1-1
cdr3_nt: TGTGCCAGCAGCAACACCGGGACAGGGGGCACTGAAGCTTTCTTT
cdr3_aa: CASSNTGTGGTEAFF

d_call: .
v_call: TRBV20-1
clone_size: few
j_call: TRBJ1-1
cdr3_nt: TGCAGTGCTAGAGACAGCCACACTGAAGCTTTCTTT
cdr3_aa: CSARDSHTEAFF

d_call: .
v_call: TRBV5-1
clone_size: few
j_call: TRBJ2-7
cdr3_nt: TGCGCCAGCAGCTTGATGGGGGCCGGATTGAACGAGCAGTACTTC
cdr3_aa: CASSLMGAGLNEQYF

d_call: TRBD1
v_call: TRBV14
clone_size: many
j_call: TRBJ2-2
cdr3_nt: TGTGCCAGCAGCCAAGTGGGTCAGGGGGCCTACACCGGGGAGCTGTTTTTT
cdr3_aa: CASSQVGQGAYTGELFF

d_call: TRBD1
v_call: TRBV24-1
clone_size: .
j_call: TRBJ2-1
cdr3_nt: TGTGCCACCAGTGATTTGGGGCCGGGACAGGGGGGAAATGAGCAGTTCTTC
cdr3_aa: CATSDLGPGQGGNEQFF

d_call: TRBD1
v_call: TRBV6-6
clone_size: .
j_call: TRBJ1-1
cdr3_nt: TGTGCCACCTGGACAGGGCGCACTGAAGCTTTCTTT
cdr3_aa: CATWTGRTEAFF

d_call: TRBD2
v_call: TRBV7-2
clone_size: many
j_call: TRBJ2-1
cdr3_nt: TGTGCCAGCAGCTTAGGTTCTAGCGGGGGGAACAATGAGCAGTTCTTC
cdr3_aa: CASSLGSSGGNNEQFF

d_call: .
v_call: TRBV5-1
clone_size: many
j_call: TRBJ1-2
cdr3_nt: TGCGCCAGCAGCTTGTATGCTAGTCAGAGCGCTAACTATGGCTACACCTTC
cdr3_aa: CASSLYASQSANYGYTF

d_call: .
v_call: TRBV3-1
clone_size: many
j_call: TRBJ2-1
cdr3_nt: TGTGCCAGCAGCCGCCAGACAGAGGGTGGTGAGCAGTTCTTC
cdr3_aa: CASSRQTEGGEQFF

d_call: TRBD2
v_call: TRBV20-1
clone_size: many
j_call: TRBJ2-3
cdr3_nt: TGCAGTGCTGGAGGACTAGCGGGGGCCACAGATACGCAGTATTTT
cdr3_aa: CSAGGLAGATDTQYF

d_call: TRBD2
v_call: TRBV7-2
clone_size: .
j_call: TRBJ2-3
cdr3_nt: TGTGCCAGCAGTAGGGGACTAGCGGGGGGGAGATCAGATACGCAGTATTTT
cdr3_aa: CASSRGLAGGRSDTQYF

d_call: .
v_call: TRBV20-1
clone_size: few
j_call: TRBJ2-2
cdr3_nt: TGCAGTGCTAGAGATCTCATGGGCGAGGAACAGGGCAGGGCCGGGGAGCTGTTTTTT
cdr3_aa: CSARDLMGEEQGRAGELFF

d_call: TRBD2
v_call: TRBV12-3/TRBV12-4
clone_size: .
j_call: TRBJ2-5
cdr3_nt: TGTGCCAGCGTGGGACTAGAACACGAGACCCAGTACTTC
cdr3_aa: CASVGLEHETQYF

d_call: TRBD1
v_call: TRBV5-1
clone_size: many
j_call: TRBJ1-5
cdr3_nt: TGCGCCAGCAGCGCAGGGGGAGATAGCAATCAGCCCCAGCATTTT
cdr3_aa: CASSAGGDSNQPQHF

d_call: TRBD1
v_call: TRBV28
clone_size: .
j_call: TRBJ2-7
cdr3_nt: TGTGCCAGCAACGCCGGGACAGGGGGCGCCGAGCAGTACTTC
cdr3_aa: CASNAGTGGAEQYF

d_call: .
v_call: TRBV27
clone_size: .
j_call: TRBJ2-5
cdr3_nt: TGTGCCAGCAGCCCGATGGAGCCCCAGTCCTTC
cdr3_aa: CASSPMEPQSF

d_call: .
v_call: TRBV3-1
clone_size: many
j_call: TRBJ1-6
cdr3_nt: TGTGCCAGCAGCCAAAGCCCCTTGAACAGGGCGGATAATTCACCCCTCCACTTT
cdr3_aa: CASSQSPLNRADNSPLHF

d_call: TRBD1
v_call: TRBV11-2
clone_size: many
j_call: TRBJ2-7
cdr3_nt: TGTGCCAGCAGCTTCGACAGGGGCAACGAGCAGTACTTC
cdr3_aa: CASSFDRGNEQYF

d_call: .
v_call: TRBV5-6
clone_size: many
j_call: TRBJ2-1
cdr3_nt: TGTGCCAGCAGCTTTACGTTAGTGCTTGAGCAGTTCTTC
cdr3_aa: CASSFTLVLEQFF

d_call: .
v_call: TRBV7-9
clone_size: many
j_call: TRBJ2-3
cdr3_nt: TGTGCCAGCAGCACCCGGGACCGCCTCACAGATACGCAGTATTTT
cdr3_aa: CASSTRDRLTDTQYF

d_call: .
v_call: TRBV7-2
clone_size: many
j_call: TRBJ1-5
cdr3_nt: TGTGCCAGCAGCTTAGCGCCTGGGAATAGCAATCAGCCCCAGCATTTT
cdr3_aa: CASSLAPGNSNQPQHF

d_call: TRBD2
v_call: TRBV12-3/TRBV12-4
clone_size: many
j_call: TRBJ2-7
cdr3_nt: TGTGCCAGCAGTTTCATGAGCGGGGGGCGGCACACATCCTACGAGCAGTACTTC
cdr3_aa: CASSFMSGGRHTSYEQYF

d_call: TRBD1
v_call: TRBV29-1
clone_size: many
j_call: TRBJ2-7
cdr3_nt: TGCAGCGTGGCGGGGACAGGGGTCTCCTACGAGCAGTACTTC
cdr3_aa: CSVAGTGVSYEQYF

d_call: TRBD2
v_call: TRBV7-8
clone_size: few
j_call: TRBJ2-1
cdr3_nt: TGTGCCAGCAGCCACACTAGCGGGGGGGCCGACAATGAGCAGTTCTTC
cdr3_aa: CASSHTSGGADNEQFF

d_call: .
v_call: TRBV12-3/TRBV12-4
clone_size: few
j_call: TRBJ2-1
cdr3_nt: TGTGCCAGCAGTTTACCATCCGGGGCGGAGTTCTTC
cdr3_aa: CASSLPSGAEFF

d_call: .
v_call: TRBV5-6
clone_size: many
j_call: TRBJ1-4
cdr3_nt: TGTGCCAGCAGCTTGGAACCAACTAATGAAAAACTGTTTTTT
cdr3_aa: CASSLEPTNEKLFF

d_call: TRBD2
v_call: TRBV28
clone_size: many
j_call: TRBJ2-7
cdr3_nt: TGTGCCAGCAGTTTAAGTGGGGGGGACCCCTACGAGCAGTACTTC
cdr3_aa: CASSLSGGDPYEQYF

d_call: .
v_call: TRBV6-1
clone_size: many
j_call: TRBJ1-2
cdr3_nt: TGTGCCAGCAGTCCAGATCGTCAGGGGAGTACCTTC
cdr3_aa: CASSPDRQGSTF

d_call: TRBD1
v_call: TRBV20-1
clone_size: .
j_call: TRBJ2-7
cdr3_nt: TGCAGTGCTACCTCCGGGACAGGGCCTCACGAGCAGTACTTC
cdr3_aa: CSATSGTGPHEQYF

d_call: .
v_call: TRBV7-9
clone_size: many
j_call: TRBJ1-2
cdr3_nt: TGTGCCAGCAGCTCCACGGGTGGGGGTAATGGCTACACCTTC
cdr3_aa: CASSSTGGGNGYTF

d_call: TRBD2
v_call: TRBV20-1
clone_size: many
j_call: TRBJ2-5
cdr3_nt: TGCAGTGCTAGACCCGGGACTAGCGACGAGACCCAGTACTTC
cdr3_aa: CSARPGTSDETQYF

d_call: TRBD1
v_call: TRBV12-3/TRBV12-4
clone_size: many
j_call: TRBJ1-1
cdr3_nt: TGTGCCAGCAGACCGGGACAGGGGCGAGCTGAAGCTTTCTTT
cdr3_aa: CASRPGQGRAEAFF

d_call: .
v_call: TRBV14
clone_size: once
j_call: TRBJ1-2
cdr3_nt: TGTGCCAGCAGCCCCCCAGGGAACTACTATGGCTACACCTTC
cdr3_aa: CASSPPGNYYGYTF

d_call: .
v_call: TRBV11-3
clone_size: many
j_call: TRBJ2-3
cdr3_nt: TGTGCCAGCAGCGCCCCTAGCACAGATACGCAGTATTTT
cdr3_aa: CASSAPSTDTQYF

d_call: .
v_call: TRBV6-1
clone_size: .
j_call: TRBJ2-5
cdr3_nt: TGTGCCAGCAGGGAGTCCGGGACAATAGAGACCCAGTACTTC
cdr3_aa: CASRESGTIETQYF